The clone carrying this T cell receptor (beta chain) was counted at least ten times. These data come from a study of glioma-infiltrating T cells. TCR alpha and beta CDR3 regions were amplified from RNA using iRepertoire nested multiplex PCR. TCRdb fed the multiplex PCR reads into MiXCR, producing one record per CDR3 protein. The repertoire holds approximately 89,000 distinct CDR3 sequences, with about a quarter as singletons. The V end lost 7 bases, the J end lost 3 bases, and 13 bases lay between the germline ends. The CDR3 is 14 amino acids. CDR1 is LGHDT and CDR2 is YNNKEL in the germline V gene (reference sequence).

The rearrangement uses TRBV3-1 and TRBJ1-5; D not resolved. The specimen sequenced was glioma tissue, nonneoplastic brain tissue, or PBMCs (not recorded which). This TCR came from a human donor with low-grade glioma or glioblastoma, undergoing nonglioma brain surgery, or in good health (not recorded which). CDR3 in DNA: TGTGCCAGCACCTTTGGAAGGGTCAATCAGCCCCAGCATTTT. Protein: CASTFGRVNQPQHF.